The source of this T cell receptor (beta chain) is a study of post-analysis software for immune sequencing data. Study details: Several disease courses (relapsing-remitting, secondary progressive and progressive-relapsing) of multiple sclerosis were included. Study results and limitations: Analysis by F measure revealed that same-batch samples clustered strongly together. Those with multiple sclerosis, the patient group, showed significantly lower normalized Chao1 diversity than controls. Five TRBV segments were more frequent in patients than controls; TRBV5-6, TRBV5-1 and TRBV20-1 belonged to this group.

A remark on this clonotype: Its antigen is undetermined.

The germline V gene encodes CDR1 DFQATT and CDR2 SNEGSKA (reference sequence). V shed 6 bases, J shed 6 bases, and the junction held 10 bases outside the gene matches. CDR3 size: 15 residues. Unique molecular identifiers were built into the TCR beta cDNA libraries. Using its own MiXCR run on the PCR reads, TCRdb lists one record per CDR3 protein. The data hold approximately 250,000 distinct CDR3 sequences, with around 34% observed a single time. The specimen was blood. The receptor was derived from a girl aged 10 to 17 with multiple sclerosis. This sequence joins TRBV20-1 and TRBJ2-2; TRBD1 aligns across 10 bases. CDR3 coding DNA: TGCAGTGCGACCCATCCGGGACAGGGGTCCGGGGAGCTGTTTTTT. Translated, it gives CSATHPGQGSGELFF.